This TCR beta chain was profiled in a study of T-cell reconstitution after alpha-beta-depleted transplantation in children. Study-wide findings and caveats: From surviving recipient T cells and thymic progenitors came the high day-60 TCRbeta diversity observed in some patients. T-cell counts and diversity at one year post-transplant came mainly from newly produced T cells. By about two months after transplant, alpha-beta T cells reportedly arose from several hundred graft clones that had expanded.

Unique molecular identifiers were incorporated into the prepared TCRbeta library. MiXCR, run by TCRdb on the PCR reads, gives a single entry per CDR3 protein. This sample yields 780,000 or so distinct CDR3 sequences, of which around 17% are seen a single time; approximately 4.5% belongs to the top ten. V lost 4 bases and J lost 4; bases outside the gene matches: 2. Germline CDR1 reads SGHAT; CDR2 reads FQNNGV. This CDR3 comprises 15 residues. This clonotype was counted ten times or more. Its antigen is as yet unknown. The sequencing used PBMCs, mostly from graft donor cells, collected 360 days after TCRalphabeta/CD19-depleted stem cell transplant. V is TRBV11-2 and J is TRBJ2-2; TRBD2 aligns across 11 bases. The clonotype comes from a male patient between 10 and 17 years old who had a stem cell transplant for acute lymphoblastic leukemia, so the T cells may come from the graft donor. CDR3 nucleotides: TGTGCCAGCAGCTCAGGACTAGCGGGCACCGGGGAGCTGTTTTTT. Its protein is CASSSGLAGTGELFF.